The next 14 T cell receptor beta chains were all read from a single sample in a study of Ad26.COV2.S vaccination and SARS-CoV-2 variants. The sample's treatment: 15 to 20 received Ad26.COV2.S at low or high dose, single or two shots; about 5 received placebo; per-sample allocation not given. Samples analyzed were those drawn on day 63 after the first vaccine or placebo injection. Clones were read by immunoSEQ multiplex PCR, and TCRdb kept only the in-frame ones, dropping some. There are fewer than 800,000 clones in the sample; around 92% occur only once, and approximately 1.5% lies in the top ten. The sample was peripheral blood, taken in a trial of Ad26.COV2.S vaccine versus placebo. These receptors all come from a person between 18 and 65 years old who received the Ad26.COV2.S COVID-19 vaccine or a placebo.

The chain couples TRBV6-1 to TRBJ2-7, with D unclear. Germline loops: CDR1 MNHNS, CDR2 SASEGT. This CDR3 has 11 amino acids. The V gene lost 7 bases and the J gene lost 3 bases, with 7 bases spanning the gap. The CDR3 is CASTGRYEQYF. CDR3 DNA: TGTGCCAGCACAGGACGCTACGAGCAGTACTTC.

The V gene is TRBV7-2, the J gene TRBJ2-1; D perhaps matches TRBD2 (5 bases). The V gene lost 1 base and the J gene lost 6 bases, with 13 bases spanning the gap. The length of the CDR3 is 15 residues. Germline V CDR1 and CDR2: SGHTA, FQGNSA. Here the CDR3 DNA reads TGTGCCAGCAGCTTAGGGGCTAGCACCTCCAATGAGCAGTTCTTC. The encoded protein is CASSLGASTSNEQFF.

The chain recombines TRBV24-1 with TRBJ2-1, with a tentative D call TRBD2 (6 bases). Germline lookup yields CDR1 KGHDR and CDR2 SFDVKD. The CDR3 has 16 amino acids. Trimming cost V 5 bases and J 4 bases, with 17 bases left between them. This CDR3 is CATSAHGTGGYNEQFF. The CDR3 region has the DNA TGTGCCACCAGTGCCCACGGGACTGGGGGTTACAATGAGCAGTTCTTC.

This rearrangement joins TRBV10-1 to TRBJ2-5, with 8 bases fitting TRBD2. Germline V gene lookup returns CDR1 WNHNN and CDR2 SYGVQD (reference sequence). There are 16 residues in the CDR3. V was clipped by 0 bases and J by 5 bases; unmatched bases: 8. The CDR3 sequence is CASSESRAGTRETQYF. Written as DNA, the CDR3 is TGCGCCAGCAGTGAGTCAAGGGCAGGGACTAGGGAGACCCAGTACTTC.

This clone was seen a handful of times. This chain connects TRBV29-1 to TRBJ1-2; TRBD1 aligns across 8 bases. CDR1 is SQVTM and CDR2 is ANQGSEA in the germline V gene. V lost 7 bases and J lost 3; bases outside the gene matches: 7. The CDR3 spans 13 residues. The CDR3 reads CSASQGVDYGYTF. The CDR3 DNA reads as TGCAGCGCATCACAGGGGGTGGACTATGGCTACACCTTC.

The chain couples TRBV5-4 to TRBJ1-5; D is unclear. This CDR3 is 16 amino acids long. CDR1 is SGHNT, CDR2 YYREEE, per germline (reference sequence). Trimming removed 5 bases from V and 3 bases from J, with 18 bases in between. CDR3 residues: CASSPGPTTSNQPQHF. The DNA for the CDR3 is TGTGCCAGCAGTCCTGGACCGACTACATCCAATCAGCCCCAGCATTTT.

Only a few counts were recorded for this clone. The gene calls are TRBV6-5 and TRBJ2-7; D possibly corresponds to TRBD1 (5 bases). Trimming stripped 10 bases from V and 3 bases from J, with 16 bases between. Germline V CDR1 and CDR2: MNHEY, SVGAGI. The CDR3 is 13 residues long. Here the CDR3 DNA reads TGTGCCACCGGCAGGAGAGGACACTACGAGCAGTACTTC. Its translation: CATGRRGHYEQYF.

The DNA for the CDR3 is TGTGCCAGCAGCGTTTGGACAGGGGGCTTCGGGGAGACCCAGTACTTC. Its translation is CASSVWTGGFGETQYF. The rearrangement links TRBV9 to TRBJ2-5, with 11 bases lining up with TRBD1. Germline V gene sequence: CDR1 SGDLS, CDR2 YYNGEE. V was clipped by 2 bases and J by 5 bases; unmatched bases: 8. This CDR3 region has 16 residues.

This clone showed up just once. The chain employs TRBV19 and TRBJ2-7; TRBD1 is a possible D gene (6 bases). V was pared by 4 bases and J by 9 bases, with 16 bases between. Germline CDR1 is LNHDA and CDR2 is SQIVND (reference sequence). There are 13 residues in the CDR3. CDR3 in amino acids: CASSSSRGLGQYF. The DNA for the CDR3 is TGTGCCAGTAGTAGCAGCAGGGGCCTAGGGCAGTACTTC.

This rearrangement joins TRBV2 to TRBJ2-7; D remains ambiguous. Germline V CDR1 and CDR2: SNHLY, FYNNEI. V was cut by 5 bases and J by 3 bases, with 11 bases left in between. The CDR3 consists of 13 residues. CDR3 region: CASSSPSGYEQYF. The CDR3 DNA reads as TGTGCCAGCAGTTCCCCTAGTGGCTACGAGCAGTACTTC.

This chain uses TRBV27 with TRBJ2-3; 8 bases map to TRBD2. V dropped 7 bases and J dropped 2; count of bases not matched to a gene: 8. The CDR3 totals 15 residues. CDR1 and CDR2 (germline): MNHEY, SMNVEV (reference sequence). The DNA of the CDR3 is TGTGCCAGCACCACCGGGGGGGCCTTCACAGATACGCAGTATTTT. Protein sequence: CASTTGGAFTDTQYF.

J is TRBJ2-3 and V is TRBV12-3 or TRBV12-4; D is unresolved. CDR3 length: 12 amino acids. Trimming shortened V by 9 bases and J by 5 bases, and 12 bases separated the two germline ends. DNA of the CDR3: TGTGCCAGTGTAAGGACGGGAGATACGCAGTATTTT. Protein: CASVRTGDTQYF.

This chain uses TRBV30 with TRBJ1-2; TRBD1 matches at 7 bases. The CDR3 consists of 13 residues. After removal of 1 base from V and 3 bases from J, the junction contained 2 bases not matched to a gene. The germline gives CDR1 GTSNPN, CDR2 SVGIG (reference sequence). The CDR3 reads CAWSGGGYYGYTF. The CDR3 coding sequence is TGTGCCTGGAGTGGAGGGGGCTACTATGGCTACACCTTC.

The V call is TRBV12-3 or TRBV12-4, the J call TRBJ2-5, with TRBD2 matching over 8 bases. The length of the CDR3 is 13 residues. Losses at the gene ends were 5 bases for V and 5 bases for J; bases not matched to a gene: 4. The CDR3 nucleotides are TGTGCCAGCAGTCGGGGACTAGTTGAGACCCAGTACTTC. The encoded protein is CASSRGLVETQYF.